Sequencing of this T cell receptor beta chain was carried out in a study of blood T cell repertoires in COVID-19. Study as a whole: The origin of the acute and convalescent COVID-19 samples was the United States, Italy and Spain. The analysed material was cDNA or gDNA that came from T cells, B-cell-depleted T cells, or PBMCs.

The CDR3 has 12 amino acids. Deletions cut 3 bases from V and 4 bases from J, with 6 bases between. Germline CDR1 and CDR2: MNHNS and SASEGT. Self-reported history from a screening survey and questionnaire set each donor's cohort. TCRdb keeps only in-frame clones here, not all; method: immunoSEQ multiplex PCR. Of 350,000 to 550,000 clones in the sample, roughly nine tenths are singletons; the top ten hold under 2%. Sequencing was done on a sample of PBMCs or T cells enriched from blood (not recorded which). V and J are TRBV6-1 and TRBJ1-2; D call uncertain. The clonotype originates from a woman aged 18-29 years with acute COVID-19. CDR3 sequence reads: CASSDGFYGYTF. The CDR3 DNA follows: TGTGCCAGCAGTGACGGGTTCTATGGCTACACCTTC.